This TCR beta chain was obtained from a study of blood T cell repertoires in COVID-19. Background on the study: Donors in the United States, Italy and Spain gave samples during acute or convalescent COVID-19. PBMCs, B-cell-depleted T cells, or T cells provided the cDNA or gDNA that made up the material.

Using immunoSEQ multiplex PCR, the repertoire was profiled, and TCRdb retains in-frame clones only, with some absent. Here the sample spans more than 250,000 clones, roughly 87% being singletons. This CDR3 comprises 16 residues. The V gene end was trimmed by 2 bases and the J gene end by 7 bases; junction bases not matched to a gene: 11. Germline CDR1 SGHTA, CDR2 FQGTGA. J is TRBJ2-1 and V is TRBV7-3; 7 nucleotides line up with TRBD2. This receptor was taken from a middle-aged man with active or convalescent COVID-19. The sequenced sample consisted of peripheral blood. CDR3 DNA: TGTGCCAGCAGCTTACAGCGGGATTCGTGGGGAAATGAGCAGTTCTTC. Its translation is CASSLQRDSWGNEQFF.